This T cell receptor beta chain was sequenced in a study of blood T cell repertoires in COVID-19. Study at large: PBMCs, B-cell-depleted T cells, or T cells provided the cDNA or gDNA that made up the material.

The V gene's germline CDR1 is LGHNA and CDR2 YNFKEQ. Trimming left V 0 bases short and J 1 base short, with 7 bases between. This CDR3 has 16 amino acids. Sequencing used immunoSEQ multiplex PCR; TCRdb keeps in-frame clones, though not all of them. The profile shows fewer than 350,000 clones, approximately 88% of them singletons. V usage is TRBV4-2 and J usage is TRBJ2-6; D uncertain. The receptor's source is a woman aged 25 to 39 with COVID-19, enrolled during active disease. The sequenced sample consisted of peripheral blood. CDR3 bases: TGTGCCAGCAGCCAAGATCTCCAGTCTGGGGCCAACGTCCTGACTTTC. Its translation is CASSQDLQSGANVLTF.